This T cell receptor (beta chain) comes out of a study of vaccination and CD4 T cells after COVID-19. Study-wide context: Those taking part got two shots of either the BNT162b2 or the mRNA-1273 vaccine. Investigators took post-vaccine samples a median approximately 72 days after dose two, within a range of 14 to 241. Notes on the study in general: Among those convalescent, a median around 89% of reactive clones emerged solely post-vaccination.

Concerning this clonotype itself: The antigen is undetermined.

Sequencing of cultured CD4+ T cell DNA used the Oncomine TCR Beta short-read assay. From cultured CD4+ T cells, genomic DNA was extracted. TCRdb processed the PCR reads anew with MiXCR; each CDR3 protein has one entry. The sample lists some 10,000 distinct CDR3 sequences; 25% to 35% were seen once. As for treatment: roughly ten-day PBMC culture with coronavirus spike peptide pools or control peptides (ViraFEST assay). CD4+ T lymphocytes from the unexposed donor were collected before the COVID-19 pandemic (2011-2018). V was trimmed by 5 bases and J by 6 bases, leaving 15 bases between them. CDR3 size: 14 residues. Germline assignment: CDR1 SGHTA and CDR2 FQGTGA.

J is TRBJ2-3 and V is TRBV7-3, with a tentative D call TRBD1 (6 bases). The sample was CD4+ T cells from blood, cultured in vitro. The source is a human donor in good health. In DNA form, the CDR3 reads TGTGCCAGCAGCACTCAGGGGAGTGGGGATACGCAGTATTTT. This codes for CASSTQGSGDTQYF.